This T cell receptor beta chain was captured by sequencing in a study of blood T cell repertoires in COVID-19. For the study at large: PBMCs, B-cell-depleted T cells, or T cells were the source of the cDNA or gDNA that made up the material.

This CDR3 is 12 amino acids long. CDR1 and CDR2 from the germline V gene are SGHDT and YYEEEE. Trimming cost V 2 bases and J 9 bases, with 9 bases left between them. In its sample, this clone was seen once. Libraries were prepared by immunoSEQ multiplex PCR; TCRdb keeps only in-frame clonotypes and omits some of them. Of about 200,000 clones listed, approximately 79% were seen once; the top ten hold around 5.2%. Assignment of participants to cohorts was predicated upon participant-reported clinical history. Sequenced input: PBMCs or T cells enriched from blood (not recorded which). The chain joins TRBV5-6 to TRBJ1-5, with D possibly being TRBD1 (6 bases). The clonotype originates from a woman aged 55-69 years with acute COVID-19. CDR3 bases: TGTGCCAGCAGCTTAGCCAGGGGGCCCCAGCATTTT. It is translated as CASSLARGPQHF. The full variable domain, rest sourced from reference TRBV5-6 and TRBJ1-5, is DAGVTQSPTHLIKTRGQQVTLRCSPKSGHDTVSWYQQALGQGPQFIFQYYEEEERQRGNFPDRFSGHQFPNYSSELNVNALLLGDSALYLCASSLARGPQHFGDGTRLSIL.